This passage covers 25 T cell receptor delta chains from one sample sequenced in a study of gamma-delta T cells after stem cell transplantation. TCRdb re-identified clones in the RT-PCR reads via CATT. Altogether 15,000 to 19,000 delta-chain clones are present, 9% to 9.5% being singletons, with the ten largest covering roughly 60%. The sample comprised gamma-delta T cells. The source is a human donor. It is not recorded whose cells these are; they may come from a transplant donor.

There are many counts of this clone. A read error is the likely source, as a far larger clone sits one nucleotide away. This sample also contains other DNA sequences that code for the same CDR3. The chain recombines TRDV2 with TRDJ3; D is uncertain. This CDR3 is built from 18 residues. Trimming removed 2 bases from V and 0 bases from J, with 13 bases in between. The germline V gene has CDR1 GEAIGNYY and CDR2 EKD. The CDR3, as DNA: TGTGCCTGTGACATTTCCCTCTCCGGCTCCTGGGACACCCGACAGATGTTTTTC. It encodes CACDISLSGSWDTRQMFF.

For this clone: The TCRdb protein comes from a much larger clone and disagrees with this DNA's translation at residue 6, likely due to a read error; the protein given here is derived from the DNA. The chain recombines TRDV3 with TRDJ1; 12 positions match TRDD3. V was pared by 0 bases and J by 0 bases, with 8 bases of the junction left unmatched. CDR3 length: 17 residues. Germline CDR1 and CDR2: TVYSNPD and GDNSRS (reference sequence). Written as DNA, the CDR3 is TGTGCCTTTAGTGACCCACTGGGGGATACCAACACCGATAAACTCATCTTT. Translated: CAFSDPLGDTNTDKLIF.

In its sample, this clone was seen a few times. TCRdb shows a much larger clone's protein in place of this DNA's translation, and the two differ at residue 7, likely through a read error; the protein shown is translated from the DNA. The V and J genes are TRDV2 and TRDJ1; D not certain. CDR1 and CDR2 (germline): GEAIGNYY, EKD. This CDR3 has 19 amino acids. Between the trimmed V and J ends, which lost 2 bases and 6 bases, there was a span of 30 bases. The CDR3 is CACDKGDQTDADPAHKLIF. CDR3 DNA sequence: TGTGCCTGTGACAAAGGTGATCAGACGGACGCCGATCCCGCCCATAAACTCATCTTT.

As to this clone: The germline gene is not matched at one end of the junction; a read error may be the cause. The chain uses TRDV1 and TRDJ1; possibly TRDD3 for D (5 bases). Germline CDR1 reads TSWWSYY; CDR2 reads QGS. The CDR3 runs to 19 residues. In nucleotides, the CDR3 is TGTGCTATTGGGGAAACCTGTCGCTACACGCGACTGAACACCGATAAACTCATCTTT. It yields the protein CAIGETCRYTRLNTDKLIF.

In its sample, this clone was seen a few times. At one of its ends the junction is not consistent with the germline gene, which may arise from a read error. The gene calls are TRDV2 and TRDJ1; D might be TRDD3 (5 bases). Germline CDR1 and CDR2: GEAIGNYY and EKD. The CDR3 runs to 18 residues. The CDR3 DNA reads TGTGCCTGTGACACCCTCCAATTCCAGGTGTATACGACCGAAAAACTCATCTTT. Translation: CACDTLQFQVYTTEKLIF.

Comment on this clone: Other DNA sequences in this specimen translate into the identical CDR3. The chain combines TRDV1 with TRDJ1, with 9 bases matching TRDD3. The germline gives CDR1 TSWWSYY, CDR2 QGS. This CDR3 spans 18 amino acids. Trimming at V came to 2 bases and at J to 0 bases, leaving 10 bases not matched to a gene. The CDR3 coding sequence is TGTGCTCTTGGGGAAAGAGAGACTGGGGGACCGTACACCGATAAACTCATCTTT. Protein sequence: CALGERETGGPYTDKLIF.

This clone was observed many times. The chain uses TRDV2 and TRDJ1; possibly TRDD3 for D (6 bases). In germline, CDR1 is GEAIGNYY, CDR2 EKD. This CDR3 is built from 14 residues. V was clipped by 0 bases and J by 9 bases, with 16 bases between them. As DNA, the CDR3 is TGTGCCTGTGACACCGGGTCGGGGGAGAGGCAACTCATCTTT. Translated, it gives CACDTGSGERQLIF.

Concerning this clone: A read error likely explains why the TCRdb protein, taken from a much larger clone, differs from this DNA's translation at residue 6; the protein shown is translated from the DNA. CDR3 in DNA: TGTGCCTGTGACACCTTCGGGGATACAAACCCCACCGATAAACTCATCTTT. Translating it yields CACDTFGDTNPTDKLIF. The V gene is TRDV2, the J gene TRDJ1; 8 bases line up with TRDD3. This CDR3 region has 17 residues. The germline gives CDR1 GEAIGNYY, CDR2 EKD. V shed 0 bases and J 1 base; nucleotides not matched to a gene: 9.

Points on this clone: TCRdb attributes to this sequence the protein of a much larger clone, which differs from the DNA translation at residue 11; a read error is likely, and the protein displayed is translated from the DNA. The chain is built from TRDV2 and TRDJ1, with TRDD3 matching over 10 bases. The CDR3 totals 17 residues. With 1 base clipped from V and 2 bases from J, the junction kept 9 bases outside the gene matches. Germline V gene data show CDR1 as GEAIGNYY and CDR2 as EKD. CDR3 sequence reads: CACDTKLGDPVTDKLIF. CDR3 bases: TGTGCCTGTGACACGAAACTGGGGGATCCCGTTACCGATAAACTCATCTTT.

On this clone itself: The TCRdb protein fails to match the DNA translation at residue 11; the protein reported here was translated from the DNA. The rearrangement joins TRDV2 to TRDJ1, with D perhaps TRDD2 or TRDD3 (7 bases each). The CDR3 length is 19 residues. CDR1 is GEAIGNYY, CDR2 EKD, per germline. The CDR3 nucleotides are TGTGCCTGTGACACCGTTCCTACTACTGGGGTATTGTACACCGATAACCTCATCTTT. Amino acid sequence: CACDTVPTTGVLYTDNLIF.

This clone has more than one count but fewer than ten. With a far larger clone one base away, a read error is the likely cause. Other DNA sequences in this specimen translate into the identical CDR3. In DNA form, the CDR3 reads TGTGCCTGTGACACCGTAACCCGGCAGGGTACCGATAAACTCATCTTT. Translating gives CACDTVTRQGTDKLIF. V is TRDV2 and J is TRDJ1; D gene ambiguous. V dropped 0 bases and J dropped 2 bases, with 15 bases sitting between them. The V gene's germline CDR1 is GEAIGNYY and CDR2 EKD. The CDR3 has 16 residues.

As concerns this clone: This sample also contains other DNA sequences that code for the same CDR3. Here the CDR3 DNA reads TGTGCCTGTGACGGAAGGGGAGATACGAAGAACACCTCGGGGGGAGGGAAACTCATCTTT. It is translated as CACDGRGDTKNTSGGGKLIF. This chain uses TRDV2 with TRDJ1, with a tentative D call TRDD3 (6 bases). Germline V gene sequence: CDR1 GEAIGNYY, CDR2 EKD. The V end lost 3 bases, the J end lost 8 bases, and 36 bases lay between the germline ends. The CDR3 spans 20 residues.

In its sample, this clone was seen a few times. A far bigger clonotype differs at one base, so this is likely a read error. The same CDR3 is also encoded by other DNA sequences in this sample. The chain couples TRDV2 to TRDJ1; D possibly corresponds to TRDD3 (6 bases). This CDR3 is built from 17 residues. Germline CDR1 GEAIGNYY, CDR2 EKD. In DNA, the CDR3 is TGTGCCTGTGACACAGTCGGGGATCTGGCCTACACTGATAAACTCATCTTT. This sequence encodes CACDTVGDLAYTDKLIF.

In its sample, this clone was seen a few times. The TCRdb protein, from a much larger clone, departs from this DNA's translation at residue 14, likely by read error; the protein shown derives from the DNA. V gene TRAV29/DV5 combines with J gene TRDJ1; 10 bases match TRDD3. This CDR3 has 19 amino acids. Looked up from germline, CDR1 is NSMFDY and CDR2 is ISSIKDK. With 1 base clipped from V and 3 bases from J, the junction kept 18 bases outside the gene matches. The CDR3 protein is CAASPIVLGDGRYADKLIF. The CDR3, as DNA: TGTGCAGCAAGCCCGATCGTACTGGGGGATGGGAGGTACGCCGATAAACTCATCTTT.

The table lists this clone with a few counts. The protein TCRdb lists belongs to a much larger clone and differs from this DNA's translation at residue 4, which points to a read error; the protein shown is made from the DNA. This chain links TRDV2 with TRDJ1; D is undetermined. The CDR3 runs 17 residues. Germline V CDR1 and CDR2: GEAIGNYY, EKD. The CDR3 DNA sequence: TGTGCCTGTGGCACCGTAAGACCCAAAAAGTACACCGATAAACTCATCTTT. Translation: CACGTVRPKKYTDKLIF.

This clone was detected a few times. The protein held in TCRdb is that of a much larger clone and does not match this DNA's translation at residue 23, likely because of a read error; the protein shown is translated from the DNA. Distinct nucleotide sequences in the sample also encode this CDR3. The rearrangement links TRDV2 to TRDJ3, with 12 bases lining up with TRDD3. Germline assignment: CDR1 GEAIGNYY and CDR2 EKD. The length of the CDR3 is 25 residues. CDR3 nucleotides: TGTGCCTGTGACACCGTCGGGAGTGTACGACTGGGGGATACCCTAGGGTCCTGGGACACTCGACAGGTGTTTTTC. Its translation is CACDTVGSVRLGDTLGSWDTRQVFF.

This clone was counted between two and nine times. The protein given by TCRdb reflects a much larger clone and differs at residue 9 from this DNA's translation, likely from a read error; the protein shown is the DNA's translation. The gene calls are TRDV1 and TRDJ1; 13 bases line up with TRDD3. V was pared by 2 bases and J by 7 bases, with 22 bases of the junction left unmatched. This CDR3 spans 21 amino acids. The germline CDR1 and CDR2 sequences are TSWWSYY and QGS. The CDR3 spells CALGEISYTLLLGDTLGKLIF. The DNA for the CDR3 is TGTGCTCTTGGGGAAATTTCCTACACCCTCCTACTGGGGGATACGCTGGGTAAACTCATCTTT.

The chain couples TRDV2 to TRDJ1, with D tentatively TRDD2 (5 bases). V lost 0 bases and J 4 bases, leaving 29 bases between the germline ends. This CDR3 has 20 amino acids. Germline CDR1 reads GEAIGNYY; CDR2 reads EKD. CDR3 nucleotides: TGTGCCTGTGACACCGGTACTTCCAACTTGGTATCGGAAAAGGGCGATAAACTCATCTTT. This translates into CACDTGTSNLVSEKGDKLIF.

As regards this clone: One end of the junction is discordant with germline, which a read error may explain. V and J are TRDV1 and TRDJ1; tentative D call: TRDD3 (7 bases). Germline loops: CDR1 TSWWSYY, CDR2 QGS. The CDR3 loop spans 19 amino acids. CDR3 amino acids: CAIGVSSPTWGTFTDKLIF. The CDR3 DNA sequence: TGTGCTATTGGGGTCAGCAGTCCTACTTGGGGGACATTTACCGATAAACTCATCTTT.

As regards this clone: The protein held in TCRdb is that of a much larger clone and does not match this DNA's translation at residue 11, likely because of a read error; the protein shown is translated from the DNA. This CDR3 is also generated by other DNA sequences in the sample. The V call is TRDV2, the J call TRDJ1, with D possibly matching TRDD2 (6 bases). The germline V gene encodes CDR1 GEAIGNYY and CDR2 EKD. The CDR3 runs to 20 residues. Deletions cut 1 base from V and 0 bases from J, with 26 bases between. The CDR3 region has the DNA TGTGCCTGTGACACTCTCCTACGGGCCACTGTGACCACTAACACCGATAAACTCATCTTT. It translates to CACDTLLRATVTTNTDKLIF.

This clone has just a few counts. The sample has other DNA sequences that encode this CDR3 too. J is TRDJ1 and V is TRDV2, with 8 positions matching TRDD2. Per the germline V gene, CDR1 is GEAIGNYY and CDR2 is EKD. This CDR3 spans 22 amino acids. Trimming removed 0 bases from V and 10 bases from J; junction bases left unmatched: 33. The CDR3 is CACDTGHLPTSPGLNTRYTLIF. The CDR3 coding sequence is TGTGCCTGTGACACCGGACATCTTCCTACGTCTCCTGGTCTCAATACGCGCTATACACTCATCTTT.

The chain employs TRDV2 and TRDJ3; tentatively, D is TRDD3 (5 bases). Germline V gene lookup returns CDR1 GEAIGNYY and CDR2 EKD. CDR3 length equals 18 residues. Deletions cut 0 bases from V and 16 bases from J, with 27 bases between. CDR3 sequence (DNA): TGTGCCTGTGACACCGCGGTGGGGAACTCCTGTTACACCCTTCAGATGTTTTTC. Amino acid sequence: CACDTAVGNSCYTLQMFF.

This clone has only a few counts. The TCRdb record carries a much larger clone's protein, which differs from this DNA's translation at residue 7; a read error is the likely cause, and the protein listed here is the DNA translation. V and J are TRDV2 and TRDJ1, with 10 bases aligning to TRDD3. CDR1 is GEAIGNYY, CDR2 EKD, per germline. V gave up 2 bases and J gave up 3 bases; unmatched junction bases: 11. The CDR3 consists of 17 residues. This CDR3 is CACDRLPGDTRADKLIF. The CDR3 DNA is TGTGCCTGTGACAGACTACCGGGGGATACGCGGGCCGATAAACTCATCTTT.

This clone was counted only a few times. This chain uses TRDV3 with TRDJ1, with D perhaps matching TRDD2 (6 bases). The CDR3 has 19 amino acids. With 0 bases removed from V and 0 bases from J, the gap between germline ends came to 26 bases. CDR1 and CDR2 from the germline V gene are TVYSNPD and GDNSRS (reference sequence). This CDR3 is CAFSPCPTGREEYTDKLIF. The CDR3 bases are TGTGCCTTTAGTCCATGTCCTACCGGGAGAGAAGAGTACACCGATAAACTCATCTTT.

As for this clone: A far larger clone lies a single base away; this is likely a read error. This same CDR3 is encoded by further DNA sequences in the sample. The chain couples TRDV2 to TRDJ1; 9 bases align to TRDD3. Germline V CDR1 and CDR2: GEAIGNYY, EKD. The CDR3 sequence is 15 residues long. The V gene end was trimmed by 3 bases and the J gene end by 7 bases; junction bases not matched to a gene: 11. The CDR3 here is CACDPILGDARKLIF. The CDR3, as DNA: TGTGCCTGTGACCCTATCCTGGGGGATGCTCGTAAACTCATCTTT.